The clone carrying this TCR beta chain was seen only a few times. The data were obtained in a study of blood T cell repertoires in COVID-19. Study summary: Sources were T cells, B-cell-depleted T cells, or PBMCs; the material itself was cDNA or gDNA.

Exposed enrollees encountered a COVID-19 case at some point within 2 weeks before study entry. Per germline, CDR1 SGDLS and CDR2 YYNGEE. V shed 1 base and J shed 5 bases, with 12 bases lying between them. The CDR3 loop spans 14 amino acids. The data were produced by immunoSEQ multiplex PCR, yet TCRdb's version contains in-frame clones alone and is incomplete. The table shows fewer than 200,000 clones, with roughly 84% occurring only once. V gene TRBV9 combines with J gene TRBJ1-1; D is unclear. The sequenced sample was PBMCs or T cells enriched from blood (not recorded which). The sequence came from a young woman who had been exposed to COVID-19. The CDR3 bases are TGTGCCAGCAGCGTATCAGTATTACGTACTGAAGCTTTCTTT. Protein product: CASSVSVLRTEAFF. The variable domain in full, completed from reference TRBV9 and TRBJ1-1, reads DSGVTQTPKHLITATGQRVTLRCSPRSGDLSVYWYQQSLDQGLQFLIQYYNGEERAKGNILERFSAQQFPDLHSELNLSSLELGDSALYFCASSVSVLRTEAFFGQGTRLTVV.